The 27 T cell receptor beta chains below come from one sample, sequenced in a study of blood T cell repertoires in COVID-19. The data were produced by immunoSEQ multiplex PCR, yet TCRdb's version contains in-frame clones alone and is incomplete. Of approximately 240,000 clones detected, roughly 88% appear once; the ten largest clones hold around 2%. Input material: peripheral blood. The receptors originated from a woman between 35 and 50 years old who had recovered from COVID-19.

This chain uses TRBV9 with TRBJ2-5; the match to TRBD1 covers 10 bases. The trim removed 5 bases at V and 2 bases at J, leaving 0 bases unmatched. CDR3 length: 13 residues. CDR1 and CDR2 from the germline V gene are SGDLS and YYNGEE. The CDR3 protein is CASRGQGQETQYF. CDR3 bases: TGTGCCAGCAGGGGACAGGGGCAAGAGACCCAGTACTTC.

The chain carries TRBV5-4 and TRBJ2-2; TRBD2 might be the D (5 bases). V lost 1 base and J lost 5, with 24 bases in between. Germline V gene lookup returns CDR1 SGHNT and CDR2 YYREEE (reference sequence). The CDR3 has 19 amino acids. The CDR3 sequence is CASSLLSSTRPIRTGELFF. Here the CDR3 DNA reads TGTGCCAGCAGCTTGTTGTCTAGCACTAGGCCTATCCGGACCGGGGAGCTGTTTTTT.

CDR3 nucleotides: TGTGCCAGCAGTTCAGGGTCTATGAACACTGAAGCTTTCTTT. Its protein is CASSSGSMNTEAFF. The chain has TRBV27 and TRBJ1-1, with D perhaps TRBD1 (5 bases). The V and J ends lost 4 bases and 0 bases respectively, with 9 bases between them. Germline assignment: CDR1 MNHEY and CDR2 SMNVEV (reference sequence). CDR3 size: 14 residues.

This chain links TRBV18 with TRBJ1-3; 8 bases agree with TRBD1. Germline loops: CDR1 KGHSH, CDR2 LQKENI. The CDR3 runs 18 residues. V lost 3 bases to trimming and J lost 0 bases; unmatched junction nucleotides: 10. The CDR3 protein is CASSPGQAPPSSGNTIYF. DNA of the CDR3: TGTGCCAGCTCACCGGGACAGGCGCCACCCAGCTCTGGAAACACCATATATTTT.

This chain connects TRBV19 to TRBJ2-6; D is undetermined. Between the trimmed V and J ends, which lost 3 bases and 0 bases, there was a span of 6 bases. The CDR3 contains 15 residues. CDR1 and CDR2 (germline): LNHDA, SQIVND (reference sequence). CDR3 sequence: CASSIVRSGANVLTF. CDR3 coding DNA: TGTGCCAGTAGTATCGTCCGCTCTGGGGCCAACGTCCTGACTTTC. The whole variable domain, filled in from reference TRBV19 and TRBJ2-6, reads DGGITQSPKYLFRKEGQNVTLSCEQNLNHDAMYWYRQDPGQGLRLIYYSQIVNDFQKGDIAEGYSVSREKKESFPLTVTSAQKNPTAFYLCASSIVRSGANVLTFGAGSRLTVL.

The chain employs TRBV4-2 and TRBJ2-3; 14 bases are shared with TRBD2. From germline, CDR1 is LGHNA and CDR2 YNFKEQ. The CDR3 is 17 residues long. V was clipped by 3 bases and J by 4 bases; unmatched bases: 6. In DNA, the CDR3 is TGTGCCAGCAGCCAGGGACTAGCGGGGGAGAGCCCAGATACGCAGTATTTT. Its protein product is CASSQGLAGESPDTQYF.

The V call is TRBV7-2, the J call TRBJ1-2, with 9 nucleotides matching TRBD1. Germline V gives CDR1 SGHTA, CDR2 FQGNSA. CDR3 size: 16 residues. V gave up 3 bases and J gave up 6 bases; unmatched junction bases: 11. CDR3 DNA sequence: TGTGCCAGCAGCTTTGAAGGGACAGGGAGATTCGATGGCTACACCTTC. Translation: CASSFEGTGRFDGYTF.

The chain is built from TRBV7-9 and TRBJ2-6; the D is unclear. The CDR3 length is 14 residues. From germline, CDR1 is SEHNR and CDR2 FQNEAQ (reference sequence). Trimming shortened V by 6 bases and J by 0 bases, and 6 bases separated the two germline ends. The CDR3 DNA follows: TGTGCCAGCAGTAGCAGCTCTGGGGCCAACGTCCTGACTTTC. This codes for CASSSSSGANVLTF.

This clone has a single count. The CDR3 DNA reads TGTGCCAGCAGCGCTAACCAGGGGGCGACTAATGAAAAACTGTTTTTT. It encodes CASSANQGATNEKLFF. The J gene is TRBJ1-4, the V gene TRBV5-4; TRBD1 aligns across 8 bases. CDR3 length equals 16 residues. Trimming cost V 4 bases and J 2 bases; bases outside gene matches: 7. Germline-derived CDR1 and CDR2 are SGHNT and YYREEE (reference sequence).

The chain joins TRBV7-9 to TRBJ1-2, with unresolved D. With 5 bases removed from V and 9 bases from J, the gap between germline ends came to 10 bases. The CDR3 spans 11 residues. Germline V CDR1 and CDR2: SEHNR, FQNEAQ (reference sequence). The CDR3 loop reads CASSSVESYTF. In DNA form, the CDR3 reads TGTGCCAGCAGCAGCGTTGAAAGCTACACCTTC. Full variable domain (missing parts from reference TRBV7-9 and TRBJ1-2): DTGVSQNPRHKITKRGQNVTFRCDPISEHNRLYWYRQTLGQGPEFLTYFQNEAQLEKSRLLSDRFSAERPKGSFSTLEIQRTEQGDSAMYLCASSSVESYTFGSGTRLTVV.

V is TRBV29-1 and J is TRBJ2-3, with 8 bases that match TRBD1. The trim removed 3 bases at V and 4 bases at J, leaving 6 bases unmatched. Germline lookup yields CDR1 SQVTM and CDR2 ANQGSEA. The CDR3 runs to 14 residues. CDR3 sequence (DNA): TGCAGCGTTGATTTGACAGGGGTGGCAGATACGCAGTATTTT. This codes for CSVDLTGVADTQYF.

This clone was seen once. J is TRBJ2-6 and V is TRBV11-1, with D possibly matching TRBD2 (7 bases). V gave up 4 bases and J gave up 3 bases, with 10 bases separating them. Germline assignment: CDR1 SGHAT and CDR2 FQDESV (reference sequence). The CDR3 length is 15 residues. The DNA of the CDR3 is TGTGCCAGCAGCTGGGGGGGCGGTGGGGCCAACGTCCTGACTTTC. Translation: CASSWGGGGANVLTF.

The V gene is TRBV4-3, the J gene TRBJ2-3; the D gene is possibly TRBD2 (6 bases). V was shortened by 3 bases and J by 1 base, with 20 bases between the two germline ends. CDR3 size: 18 residues. Germline V CDR1 and CDR2: LGHNA, YSLEER. The CDR3 nucleotides read TGCGCCAGCAGCCACTCTACCTCCCGGGGGACCGGCACAGATACGCAGTATTTT. It is translated as CASSHSTSRGTGTDTQYF.

The rearrangement links TRBV7-2 to TRBJ2-4; the D gene is possibly TRBD1 (6 bases). This CDR3 has 15 residues. Germline V gene lookup returns CDR1 SGHTA and CDR2 FQGNSA. The V end lost 0 bases, the J end lost 5 bases, and 11 bases lay between the germline ends. In DNA, the CDR3 is TGTGCCAGCAGCTTAGCCCCCGCAGGGGAAAACATTCAGTACTTC. Amino acids: CASSLAPAGENIQYF.

The chain recombines TRBV4-2 with TRBJ2-2; 12 bases fit TRBD2. Germline trimming cut 7 bases from V and 3 bases from J; bases unmatched to any gene: 6. The germline V gene encodes CDR1 LGHNA and CDR2 YNFKEQ. This CDR3 has 16 amino acids. CDR3 DNA: TGTGCCAGCACACCCCTAGCGGGAGGGTACACCGGGGAGCTGTTTTTT. Amino acid sequence: CASTPLAGGYTGELFF.

This chain links TRBV4-3 with TRBJ1-6, with D maybe TRBD1 (5 bases). The ends were cut back, 1 base at V and 5 bases at J, with 12 bases in the middle. The V gene's germline CDR1 is LGHNA and CDR2 YSLEER. The CDR3 totals 16 residues. The CDR3 reads CASSQGVGGNNSPLHF. CDR3 in DNA: TGCGCCAGCAGCCAAGGTGTGGGGGGTAATAATTCACCCCTCCACTTT.

This clone was seen only once. The chain has TRBV2 and TRBJ2-7; possibly TRBD1 for D (5 bases). Trimming took off 6 bases at V and 4 bases at J, with 13 bases between the two ends. Germline CDR1 and CDR2: SNHLY and FYNNEI. CDR3 length: 13 residues. The CDR3 nucleotides read TGTGCCAGCAGGACGACAGTCTTATACGAGCAGTACTTC. This codes for CASRTTVLYEQYF.

V gene TRBV4-2 combines with J gene TRBJ1-2, with 7 bases matching TRBD1. There are 19 residues in the CDR3. In germline, CDR1 is LGHNA, CDR2 YNFKEQ. Trimming cost V 1 base and J 7 bases; bases outside gene matches: 21. CDR3 sequence reads: CASSQAGPGTVRGRGGYTF. The CDR3 DNA reads as TGTGCCAGCAGCCAAGCGGGACCCGGGACAGTAAGGGGAAGGGGTGGCTACACCTTC.

This chain links TRBV2 with TRBJ2-3; possibly TRBD1 for D (7 bases). The germline gives CDR1 SNHLY, CDR2 FYNNEI. The CDR3 loop spans 13 amino acids. V lost 6 bases, J lost 5 bases, and 12 bases lay in between. The CDR3 DNA is TGTGCCAGCAGACTTCAGGGGGGAGATACGCAGTATTTT. It encodes CASRLQGGDTQYF.

The chain has TRBV6-1 and TRBJ1-2; no definite D call. CDR3 length equals 13 residues. The germline CDR1 and CDR2 sequences are MNHNS and SASEGT. V was shortened by 2 bases and J by 4 bases, with 8 bases between the two germline ends. CDR3 in DNA: TGTGCCAGCAGTGAAACGGACTTCTATGGCTACACCTTC. It is translated as CASSETDFYGYTF.

The CDR3 DNA reads as TGTGCCAGCAAGGCTGGGACAGGAACCTACGAGCAGTACTTC. It translates to CASKAGTGTYEQYF. This sequence joins TRBV6-6 and TRBJ2-7; 8 nucleotides match TRBD1. CDR1 is MNHNY and CDR2 is SVGAGI in the germline V gene (reference sequence). J was trimmed by 2 bases and V by 7 bases; bases with no gene match: 7. The CDR3 totals 14 residues.

This chain joins TRBV19 and TRBJ1-4, with TRBD1 matching 9 bases. CDR1 and CDR2 (germline): LNHDA, SQIVND (reference sequence). The CDR3 contains 17 residues. Trimming took 2 bases from V and 3 from J; bases not matched to a gene: 7. The CDR3: CASSIPDRGRANEKLFF. In nucleotides, the CDR3 is TGTGCCAGTAGTATACCGGACAGGGGAAGGGCTAATGAAAAACTGTTTTTT.

This chain links TRBV19 with TRBJ2-7; perhaps TRBD1 as D (6 bases). The V end lost 6 bases, the J end lost 3 bases, and 12 bases lay between the germline ends. CDR1 is LNHDA and CDR2 is SQIVND in the germline V gene (reference sequence). CDR3 size: 13 residues. The CDR3 DNA reads as TGTGCCAGTAGCCTTACAGGGAACTACGAGCAGTACTTC. It is translated as CASSLTGNYEQYF.

The chain carries TRBV11-3 and TRBJ1-1; the D is unclear. CDR3 length: 14 residues. Germline values: CDR1 SGHNT, CDR2 YENEEA. Trimming removed 6 bases from V and 4 bases from J, with 15 bases in between. In DNA form, the CDR3 reads TGTGCCAGCAGTCGCGCGGGTTGGGGCACTGAAGCTTTCTTT. Translating it yields CASSRAGWGTEAFF.

The rearrangement links TRBV21-1 to TRBJ1-1. TRBV21-1 is flagged as a pseudogene. The CDR3 length is 12 residues. The DNA for the CDR3 is TGTGCCAGCAGGGAGGGGAACACTGAAGCTTTCTTT. This encodes CASREGNTEAFF.

The chain couples TRBV12-2 to TRBJ2-1; TRBD2 is taken as the D call from the table, unchecked against the DNA. TRBV12-2 is a pseudogene locus. This CDR3 has 19 residues. This CDR3 is CASRSQRGATSGRRCEQFF. In DNA form, the CDR3 reads TGTGCAAGTCGCTCCCAAAGAGGGGCGACTAGCGGGAGGAGATGTGAGCAGTTCTTC.

This sequence joins TRBV4-3 and TRBJ1-6, with no clear D. The ends were cut back, 0 bases at V and 7 bases at J, with 10 bases in the middle. Germline V gene sequence: CDR1 LGHNA, CDR2 YSLEER. This CDR3 is built from 15 residues. The CDR3 reads CASSQDRASNSPLHF. The CDR3 nucleotides are TGCGCCAGCAGCCAAGATCGGGCTAGCAATTCACCCCTCCACTTT.